Each of the 9 T cell receptor beta chains below was sequenced from the same sample in a study of CD8 T cells in ankylosing spondylitis. TCRdb processed the 5' RACE reads anew with MiXCR; each CDR3 protein has one entry. The data show about 540,000 distinct CDR3 sequences, about 12% seen once. No antigen has been assigned to these receptors. Overall study findings and caveats: Under 10 highly homologous variants formed a TCR beta motif that appeared characteristic of ankylosing spondylitis blood.

Sequencing used blood, either unsorted or a sorted T cell fraction (not recorded which). These receptors all stem from a male donor with ankylosing spondylitis.

This clonotype came up a few times. The chain carries TRBV7-9 and TRBJ1-4; no clear D gene. Trimming removed 5 bases at V and 0 bases at J, with 16 bases between. This CDR3 has 17 amino acids. Germline CDR1 and CDR2: SEHNR and FQNEAQ (reference sequence). The CDR3 loop is CASSLSGGSATNEKLFF. CDR3 DNA sequence: TGTGCCAGCAGCCTAAGTGGAGGGTCTGCAACTAATGAAAAACTGTTTTTT.

This clonotype was counted a few times. The genes are TRBV7-6 and TRBJ2-7, with D possibly matching TRBD2 (5 bases). The CDR3 extends over 15 amino acids. Germline V CDR1 and CDR2: SGHVS, FNYEAQ. Trimming removed 0 bases at V and 4 bases at J, with 13 bases between. The CDR3 loop is CASSLAGDGTYEQYF. DNA of the CDR3: TGTGCCAGCAGCTTAGCGGGAGACGGAACTTACGAGCAGTACTTC.

The chain links TRBV5-1 to TRBJ2-2; 7 nucleotides agree with TRBD2. Germline CDR1 and CDR2: SGHRS and YFSETQ. V trimming: 2 bases; J trimming: 6 bases; junction bases outside the gene matches: 4. CDR3 length: 14 residues. The CDR3 region is CASSFAGDPGELFF. For the CDR3, the DNA is TGCGCCAGCAGCTTTGCGGGAGATCCCGGGGAGCTGTTTTTT.

A few counts support this clonotype. The V and J genes are TRBV27 and TRBJ2-6; D gene unclear. The CDR3 extends over 15 amino acids. Germline CDR1 and CDR2: MNHEY and SMNVEV (reference sequence). V was clipped by 7 bases and J by 0 bases, with 10 bases between them. CDR3 sequence reads: CASTRLLSGANVLTF. For the CDR3, the DNA is TGTGCCAGCACCAGACTTCTCTCTGGGGCCAACGTCCTGACTTTC.

This clonotype was counted many times. The V and J genes are TRBV20-1 and TRBJ2-1; weak D call: TRBD2 (5 bases). The CDR3 has 13 residues. Germline CDR1 and CDR2: DFQATT and SNEGSKA (reference sequence). The CDR3 spells CRPEAARYNEQFF. The CDR3 coding sequence is TGCAGGCCAGAAGCGGCCCGCTACAATGAGCAGTTCTTC.

In its sample, this clonotype was seen many times. This chain joins TRBV5-1 and TRBJ1-4; no clear D. Trimming took off 5 bases at V and 5 bases at J, with 16 bases between the two ends. The CDR3 is 15 amino acids. Per germline, CDR1 SGHRS and CDR2 YFSETQ. The chain's CDR3 is CASSERQARNEKLFF. The CDR3 DNA follows: TGCGCCAGCAGTGAAAGGCAAGCACGAAATGAAAAACTGTTTTTT.

The V call is TRBV10-2, the J call TRBJ1-1; D gene unclear. Germline V CDR1 and CDR2: WSHSY, SAAADI. The CDR3 is made up of 15 amino acids. V lost 3 bases to trimming and J lost 1 base, with 12 bases between them. The CDR3 region has the DNA TGCGCCAGCAGTGACCCGTGGCAGAAGAACACTGAAGCTTTCTTT. It specifies CASSDPWQKNTEAFF.

This chain links TRBV2 with TRBJ2-3; D not resolved. Germline CDR1 SNHLY, CDR2 FYNNEI. V lost 4 bases and J 2 bases, leaving 13 bases between the germline ends. The CDR3 has 15 residues. CDR3 bases: TGTGCCAGCAGTGTAAAGCAGCTCAACACAGATACGCAGTATTTT. Residues: CASSVKQLNTDTQYF. Filled out from reference TRBV2 and TRBJ2-3, the complete variable domain reads EPEVTQTPSHQVTQMGQEVILRCVPISNHLYFYWYRQILGQKVEFLVSFYNNEISEKSEIFDDQFSVERPDGSNFTLKIRSTKLEDSAMYFCASSVKQLNTDTQYFGPGTRLTVL.

The J gene is TRBJ1-1, the V gene TRBV28; 8 bases match TRBD1. The CDR3 is made up of 14 amino acids. With 5 bases clipped from V and 0 bases from J, the junction kept 2 bases outside the gene matches. Germline V lookup: CDR1 MDHEN, CDR2 SYDVKM. CDR3 loop: CASSTGQVNTEAFF. The DNA of the CDR3 is TGTGCCAGCAGTACGGGACAGGTGAACACTGAAGCTTTCTTT.